This entry features one T cell receptor (beta chain) sequence. Its antigen is still unknown. Base qualities are not recorded, but no much larger clone differs from it by a single base. The sample originates from a study of blood T cell repertoires in COVID-19 (TCRdb year 2020). Looking at the study overall: Samples covering the acute and convalescent phases of COVID-19 were provided by collaborators in the United States, Italy and Spain. The prospective study material was composed of cDNA or gDNA derived from T cells, B-cell-depleted T cells, or PBMCs. Subjects who had been exposed to COVID-19, were actively infected with it, or had recovered from it provided the deeply sampled blood TCRbeta repertoires that made up the dataset. A freely available public database, intended as a resource for researchers studying the immune response to SARS-CoV-2, is where the repertoires were released. The samples were drawn from two sources: the first 160 participants of the ongoing ImmuneRACE study, and 1,000 to 1,500 subjects contributed by 6 global collaborators. Nearly every sample came with metadata listing a de-identified subject ID, COVID-19 status, age in years and sex. Where available, HLA class I and class II types were taken from metadata supplied by the sample provider and were not determined by assay-based typing.

The CDR1 and CDR2 encoded by the germline V gene (reference sequence) are MNHEY and SMNVEV. V is cut by 6 bases and J by 8 bases, and the space between the germline ends is 10 bases. There are 11 amino acids in the CDR3, from cysteine to phenylalanine inclusive. Of all the DNA, just the CDR3 is kept, 33 bases in frame from base 1. Findings and caveats that apply to the study as a whole: Clinical and demographic metadata were provided uncurated, with the amount varying by source and participant.

Whole blood was collected in K2EDTA tubes by collaborating institutions according to the institutions' own protocols. For TCRbeta analysis, collaborators shipped samples in one of three forms: frozen whole blood, isolated PBMCs, or DNA extracted from either of those sample types. The immunoSEQ Assay, a bias-controlled multiplex PCR, was used to amplify TCRbeta CDR3 regions from genomic DNA. The source study handled its data this way. Nucleated cell counts per sample were estimated from amplification of reference gene primers within the assay. Sequence reads were collapsed and filtered to measure the absolute abundance of every unique TCRbeta CDR3 rearrangement. For each sample, productive Simpson clonality was calculated by taking the square root of Simpson's diversity index across productive rearrangements. In its TCRdb copy, this immuneACCESS table keeps in-frame sequences only and misses some clones. Where compared with another copy, unresolved V genes explain less than half of these, and the others have no known cause. The V and J calls and clone size were taken over from that table, and D and trimming were inferred from the DNA. The sample has a few hundred thousand clones on record, less than 85% of them singletons. The biggest ten clones account for less than 4% of the sample.

Source material: peripheral blood. The sequence was collected from a woman between 18 and 29 years old with acute or convalescent COVID-19. This sequence uses TRBV27 and TRBJ1-1; a tentative D call is TRBD1 (5 bases match). In nucleotide form, the sequence is TGTGCCAGCAGAAAGGGGATAGAAGCTTTCTTT. Its translation reads: CASRKGIEAFF.